These 20 T cell receptor beta chains were all obtained from the same sample, sequenced in a study of identical twins. MiXCR was run by TCRdb on the 5' RACE reads, yielding one entry per CDR3 protein. This sample has about 190,000 distinct CDR3 sequences, with less than 20% found just once. These data were likewise used in another study, on T cells expressing NK-cell markers.

The sequenced sample was CD8+ T cells sorted from blood. Source of these receptors: a woman younger than 30 in good health.

The chain couples TRBV5-1 to TRBJ2-3, with 7 bases lining up with TRBD2. This CDR3 has 16 amino acids. Germline-derived CDR1 and CDR2 are SGHRS and YFSETQ. V shed 0 bases and J 0 bases; nucleotides not matched to a gene: 4. The CDR3 nucleotides are TGCGCCAGCAGCTTGGGAGCGGGGCCTAGCACAGATACGCAGTATTTT. This codes for CASSLGAGPSTDTQYF.

The chain combines TRBV20-1 with TRBJ2-1; no firm D call. The germline gives CDR1 DFQATT, CDR2 SNEGSKA (reference sequence). Trimming shortened V by 8 bases and J by 5 bases, and 16 bases separated the two germline ends. The CDR3 has 13 residues. The CDR3 loop reads CSPHGQLHNEQFF. In DNA form, the CDR3 reads TGCAGTCCCCACGGGCAGCTCCACAATGAGCAGTTCTTC.

The CDR3 DNA reads TGCAGTGCCCTCCCGGGACAGGGATACAATGAGCAGTTCTTC. Amino acid sequence: CSALPGQGYNEQFF. This rearrangement joins TRBV20-1 to TRBJ2-1; 9 bases match TRBD1. CDR1 DFQATT and CDR2 SNEGSKA come from the germline V gene (reference sequence). With V trimmed by 6 bases and J by 4 bases, 7 bases remained unmatched. The CDR3 is made up of 14 amino acids.

This chain connects TRBV20-1 to TRBJ2-3; 10 nucleotides match TRBD1. Germline assignment: CDR1 DFQATT and CDR2 SNEGSKA (reference sequence). This CDR3 region has 17 residues. The J segment lost 2 bases and the V segment lost 3 bases, leaving 11 bases of the junction unmatched. This CDR3 reads CSARPRRQGAYTDTQYF. CDR3 coding DNA: TGCAGTGCTAGGCCGCGCCGACAGGGGGCCTACACAGATACGCAGTATTTT.

This clonotype was observed a handful of times. This chain joins TRBV9 and TRBJ2-3; D possibly corresponds to TRBD1 (5 bases). The CDR3 is 14 residues long. V lost 0 bases and J lost 7, with 12 bases in between. From germline, CDR1 is SGDLS and CDR2 YYNGEE. The CDR3 sequence: CASSVGRVENTQYF. The CDR3 DNA sequence: TGTGCCAGCAGCGTAGGCAGGGTGGAAAATACGCAGTATTTT.

The rearrangement uses TRBV5-6 and TRBJ2-7; the D is unclear. Per germline, CDR1 SGHDT and CDR2 YYEEEE. V lost 1 base and J lost 1, with 6 bases in between. The CDR3 sequence is 13 residues long. CDR3 sequence: CASSLWGSYEQYF. The CDR3 DNA is TGTGCCAGCAGCTTGTGGGGATCCTACGAGCAGTACTTC.

This clonotype was recorded a few times. This rearrangement joins TRBV27 to TRBJ1-5, with unresolved D. The CDR3 is 13 amino acids. Germline V CDR1 and CDR2: MNHEY, SMNVEV (reference sequence). V lost 4 bases, J lost 6 bases, and 10 bases lay in between. Written as DNA, the CDR3 is TGTGCCAGCAGTTCGGGGTTGACTCAGCCCCAGCATTTT. Amino acid sequence: CASSSGLTQPQHF.

This clonotype appeared a few times. This sequence joins TRBV18 and TRBJ2-4; maybe TRBD1 (6 bases). V lost 4 bases, J lost 0 bases, and 10 bases lay in between. Germline values: CDR1 KGHSH, CDR2 LQKENI. There are 15 residues in the CDR3. The CDR3 loop is CASSRQDLAKNIQYF. CDR3 nucleotide sequence: TGTGCCAGCTCACGACAGGATTTAGCCAAAAACATTCAGTACTTC.

This rearrangement joins TRBV20-1 to TRBJ2-7; 7 bases fit TRBD1. The germline V gene encodes CDR1 DFQATT and CDR2 SNEGSKA (reference sequence). This CDR3 is built from 15 residues. V dropped 0 bases and J dropped 6; count of bases not matched to a gene: 11. The CDR3 protein is CSAREWTGATFEQYF. The CDR3 DNA sequence: TGCAGTGCTAGAGAATGGACAGGTGCCACTTTCGAGCAGTACTTC.

This clonotype has more than one count but fewer than ten. This chain connects TRBV7-8 to TRBJ2-3; D gene unclear. Germline V gene sequence: CDR1 SGHVS, CDR2 FQNEAQ. V shed 4 bases and J shed 6 bases, with 14 bases lying between them. This CDR3 comprises 14 residues. CDR3 loop: CASSSGPNGDTQYF. CDR3 DNA: TGTGCCAGCAGCTCCGGGCCCAATGGGGATACGCAGTATTTT.

V and J are TRBV7-8 and TRBJ2-1; 12 positions match TRBD2. CDR3 length: 15 amino acids. With V trimmed by 4 bases and J by 6 bases, 4 bases remained unmatched. The germline V gene encodes CDR1 SGHVS and CDR2 FQNEAQ. In DNA form, the CDR3 reads TGTGCCAGCAGCTCCCTAGCGGGAGGGGGCAATGAGCAGTTCTTC. This encodes CASSSLAGGGNEQFF.

In this sample, this clonotype turned up a few times. The rearrangement joins TRBV5-6 to TRBJ2-1; 7 bases agree with TRBD1. This CDR3 is 14 amino acids long. Trimming cost V 1 base and J 9 bases; bases outside gene matches: 7. Germline lookup yields CDR1 SGHDT and CDR2 YYEEEE. This chain's CDR3 is CASSLRGGTSEQFF. CDR3 DNA: TGTGCCAGCAGCTTGAGAGGGGGCACGAGTGAGCAGTTCTTC.

This clonotype was seen only a few times. The gene calls are TRBV27 and TRBJ2-7; 11 nucleotides line up with TRBD1. V trimming: 5 bases; J trimming: 2 bases; junction bases outside the gene matches: 5. The germline gives CDR1 MNHEY, CDR2 SMNVEV (reference sequence). The CDR3 has 15 amino acids. The CDR3 bases are TGTGCCAGCAGTCCTGGGACAGGGGGAGCCTACGAGCAGTACTTC. Translating gives CASSPGTGGAYEQYF.

The V gene is TRBV2, the J gene TRBJ2-7; 9 bases map to TRBD1. This CDR3 has 16 residues. V lost 5 bases, J lost 2 bases, and 10 bases stayed unmatched. The germline CDR1 and CDR2 sequences are SNHLY and FYNNEI. The CDR3 bases are TGTGCCAGCAGTTGGACAACAGGGGGCCCTCCCTACGAGCAGTACTTC. Encoded protein: CASSWTTGGPPYEQYF.

This rearrangement joins TRBV20-1 to TRBJ2-1, with 9 bases fitting TRBD2. The CDR3 is 16 residues long. J lost 8 bases, V lost 3 bases, and 14 bases had no gene match. Germline V gene lookup returns CDR1 DFQATT and CDR2 SNEGSKA (reference sequence). CDR3 residues: CSARARLAARVDEQFF. The DNA of the CDR3 is TGCAGTGCTAGGGCCCGACTAGCGGCGAGGGTCGATGAGCAGTTCTTC.

The rearrangement joins TRBV12-3 or TRBV12-4 to TRBJ2-7; D call uncertain. The length of the CDR3 is 13 residues. Trimming took 3 bases from V and 2 from J, leaving 8 bases between them. CDR3 DNA sequence: TGTGCCAGCAGTTTCAGTCCCACCTACGAGCAGTACTTC. Protein product: CASSFSPTYEQYF.

This clonotype has at least ten counts. The CDR3 loop is CASSAEAGRRSHEQFF. The CDR3 DNA reads as TGCGCCAGCAGCGCAGAGGCCGGGAGGCGCTCCCATGAGCAGTTCTTC. V gene TRBV4-3 combines with J gene TRBJ2-1; 7 bases are a match to TRBD2. The V gene end was trimmed by 5 bases and the J gene end by 8 bases; junction bases not matched to a gene: 15. CDR1 is LGHNA and CDR2 is YSLEER in the germline V gene. The CDR3 length is 16 residues.

The V call is TRBV7-3, the J call TRBJ2-6; D gene uncertain. CDR1 is SGHTA and CDR2 is FQGTGA in the germline V gene. The CDR3 covers 18 residues. Trimming left V 4 bases short and J 1 base short, with 17 bases between. In nucleotides, the CDR3 is TGTGCCAGCAGCTCCGCATCCCGGGTCTATTCTGGGGCCAACGTCCTGACTTTC. This translates into CASSSASRVYSGANVLTF. Full variable domain (outside the CDR3, taken from reference TRBV7-3 and TRBJ2-6): GAGVSQTPSNKVTEKGKYVELRCDPISGHTALYWYRQSLGQGPEFLIYFQGTGAADDSGLPNDRFFAVRPEGSVSTLKIQRTERGDSAVYLCASSSASRVYSGANVLTFGAGSRLTVL.

This chain's CDR3 is CASSEERQGPSPLHF. The CDR3 nucleotides are TGCGCCAGCAGTGAGGAAAGGCAGGGCCCTTCACCCCTCCACTTT. The chain combines TRBV10-2 with TRBJ1-6, with a weak D call TRBD1 (5 bases). The germline CDR1 and CDR2 sequences are WSHSY and SAAADI. The CDR3 length is 15 residues. The V end was cut by 2 bases, the J end by 9 bases, with 14 bases between.

Details on this clonotype: A read error may account for a junction end that differs from germline. The CDR3 loop is CASTPGHF. CDR3 bases: TGTGCCAGCACCCCCGGGCACTTC. The V gene is TRBV7-9, the J gene TRBJ2-1, with D unclear. CDR3 length equals 8 residues. The germline V gene encodes CDR1 SEHNR and CDR2 FQNEAQ (reference sequence). The full variable domain, completed using reference TRBV7-9 and TRBJ2-1, is DTGVSQNPRHKITKRGQNVTFRCDPISEHNRLYWYRQTLGQGPEFLTYFQNEAQLEKSRLLSDRFSAERPKGSFSTLEIQRTEQGDSAMYLCASTPGHFGPGTRLTVL.